The 8 T cell receptor beta chains listed next were all sequenced from one sample in a study of shared clonotypes between healthy human individuals. Sequenced by immunoSEQ multiplex PCR; TCRdb stores in-frame clones only, minus some. Here the sample spans 2,500,000 or so clones, 85% to 95% being singletons. The sequenced sample consisted of naive CD4+ T cells sorted from blood. Subset here: CD45RA+ positively selected. The receptors stem from a man between 18 and 29 years old in good health.

V usage is TRBV9 and J usage is TRBJ1-2, with TRBD1 as a possible D gene (6 bases). Trimming cost V 4 bases and J 9 bases, with 22 bases left between them. This CDR3 contains 15 residues. Per germline, CDR1 SGDLS and CDR2 YYNGEE. This CDR3 reads CASSPIWTATGSYTF. DNA for the CDR3: TGTGCCAGCAGCCCTATTTGGACAGCTACGGGGAGCTACACCTTC. Full variable domain (remainder filled in from reference TRBV9 and TRBJ1-2): DSGVTQTPKHLITATGQRVTLRCSPRSGDLSVYWYQQSLDQGLQFLIQYYNGEERAKGNILERFSAQQFPDLHSELNLSSLELGDSALYFCASSPIWTATGSYTFGSGTRLTVV.

The chain's CDR3 is CASSETAGSGNTIYF. CDR3 DNA sequence: TGTGCCAGCAGCGAAACAGCAGGGTCGGGAAACACCATATATTTT. The chain has TRBV5-4 and TRBJ1-3; D is possibly TRBD1 (5 bases). V was cut by 4 bases and J by 4 bases, with 15 bases left in between. This CDR3 comprises 15 residues. CDR1 SGHNT and CDR2 YYREEE come from the germline V gene (reference sequence).

The chain links TRBV4-1 to TRBJ2-5; possibly TRBD2 for D (7 bases). The V end lost 4 bases, the J end lost 5 bases, and 20 bases lay between the germline ends. There are 16 residues in the CDR3. In germline, CDR1 is MGHRA, CDR2 YSYEKL. In DNA, the CDR3 is TGCGCCAGCAGCCGAGTGGGCGTGGGGGGGCTGGAGACCCAGTACTTC. Translation: CASSRVGVGGLETQYF.

V and J are TRBV18 and TRBJ2-6; D gene uncertain. The V end was cut by 3 bases, the J end by 0 bases, with 6 bases between. Germline V gene lookup returns CDR1 KGHSH and CDR2 LQKENI. The CDR3 contains 15 residues. Here the CDR3 reads CASSPIASGANVLTF. For the CDR3, the DNA is TGTGCCAGCTCACCTATCGCCTCTGGGGCCAACGTCCTGACTTTC. The whole variable domain, remainder taken from reference TRBV18 and TRBJ2-6, is NAGVMQNPRHLVRRRGQEARLRCSPMKGHSHVYWYRQLPEEGLKFMVYLQKENIIDESGMPKERFSAEFPKEGPSILRIQQVVRGDSAAYFCASSPIASGANVLTFGAGSRLTVL.

This chain joins TRBV19 and TRBJ2-6; TRBD1 matches 7 bases. The length of the CDR3 is 18 residues. With V trimmed by 5 bases and J by 0 bases, 10 bases remained unmatched. Germline values: CDR1 LNHDA, CDR2 SQIVND (reference sequence). CDR3 sequence (DNA): TGTGCCAGTAGTGGTCGACAGGGTTCCGTCTCTGGGGCCAACGTCCTGACTTTC. Encoded protein: CASSGRQGSVSGANVLTF.

This clone was recorded once. The J gene is TRBJ2-5, the V gene TRBV19; D perhaps matches TRBD1 (6 bases). The germline V gene encodes CDR1 LNHDA and CDR2 SQIVND (reference sequence). The CDR3 extends over 14 amino acids. Deletions cut 5 bases from V and 3 bases from J, with 13 bases between. The CDR3 spells CASSPWGQKETQYF. CDR3 nucleotide sequence: TGTGCCAGTAGTCCTTGGGGACAAAAAGAGACCCAGTACTTC.

The chain is built from TRBV10-3 and TRBJ2-5; D not certain. The length of the CDR3 is 13 residues. Trimming removed 0 bases at V and 2 bases at J, with 4 bases between. Germline V gene data show CDR1 as ENHRY and CDR2 as SYGVKD. The chain's CDR3 is CAISESQQETQYF. DNA of the CDR3: TGTGCCATCAGTGAGTCGCAACAAGAGACCCAGTACTTC.

This clone has only one observation. CDR3 residues: CASSLDGGLMTGELFF. CDR3 bases: TGTGCCAGCAGCTTAGATGGCGGACTGATGACCGGGGAGCTGTTTTTT. The chain joins TRBV11-2 to TRBJ2-2, with a tentative D call TRBD2 (5 bases). Germline assignment: CDR1 SGHAT and CDR2 FQNNGV. Between the trimmed V and J ends, which lost 0 bases and 5 bases, there was a span of 13 bases. This CDR3 is built from 16 residues.